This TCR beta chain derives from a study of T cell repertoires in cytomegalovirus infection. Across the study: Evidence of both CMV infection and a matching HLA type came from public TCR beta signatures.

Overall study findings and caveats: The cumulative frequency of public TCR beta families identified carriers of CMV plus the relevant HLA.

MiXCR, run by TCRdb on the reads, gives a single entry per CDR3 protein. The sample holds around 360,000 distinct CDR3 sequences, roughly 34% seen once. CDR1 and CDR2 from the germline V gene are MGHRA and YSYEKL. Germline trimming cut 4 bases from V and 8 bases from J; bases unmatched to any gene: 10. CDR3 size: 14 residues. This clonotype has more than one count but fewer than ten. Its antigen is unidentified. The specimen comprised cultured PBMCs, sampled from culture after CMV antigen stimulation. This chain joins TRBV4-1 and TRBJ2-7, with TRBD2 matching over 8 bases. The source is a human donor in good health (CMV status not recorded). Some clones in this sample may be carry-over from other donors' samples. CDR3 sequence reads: CASSRGAGETKQYF. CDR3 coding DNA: TGCGCCAGCAGCCGCGGAGCGGGAGAAACAAAGCAGTACTTC.